The 2 T cell receptor beta chains presented below share a single source sample, sequenced in a study of CD8 T cells in Susac syndrome. Reverse transcription of roughly 0.5 to 1 ug RNA used random hexamers. In TCRdb, the immunoSEQ multiplex PCR reads were re-called with MiXCR into one record per CDR3 protein. The table records roughly 200,000 distinct CDR3 sequences, 85% to 95% of them present only once. The sequencing sample was made of CD4+ T cells from PBMCs. These receptors were collected from a human donor in good health.

J is TRBJ1-2 and V is TRBV7-2, with 12 positions matching TRBD1. CDR3 size: 16 residues. The ends lost 5 bases at V and 8 bases at J; junction bases unmatched: 12. The germline V gene encodes CDR1 SGHTA and CDR2 FQGNSA. CDR3 region: CASSLLVGTGGEGYTF. The CDR3, as DNA: TGTGCCAGCAGCCTCCTCGTAGGGACAGGGGGCGAAGGCTACACCTTC.

The chain combines TRBV7-9 with TRBJ2-5; no definite D call. The V end was cut by 5 bases, the J end by 2 bases, with 9 bases between. Germline-derived CDR1 and CDR2 are SEHNR and FQNEAQ (reference sequence). CDR3 length: 13 residues. DNA of the CDR3: TGTGCCAGCAGCCCCAGAACTCAAGAGACCCAGTACTTC. It yields the protein CASSPRTQETQYF.